This T cell receptor (beta chain) is drawn from a study of control samples from healthy donors and cancer patients. Sequencing was performed with immunoSEQ multiplex PCR; in TCRdb, only in-frame clones are kept and a portion is missing. The sample gives 130,000 or so clones, over 75% of which show up once; 3.2% is in the top ten. This clone appeared once. Germline loops: CDR1 SEHNR, CDR2 FQNEAQ (reference sequence). V gave up 7 bases and J gave up 5 bases; unmatched junction bases: 7. The CDR3 consists of 14 residues. The origin of this receptor is a middle-aged man in good health. This chain links TRBV7-9 with TRBJ2-5, with 10 bases identical to TRBD2. Material: blood. As DNA, the CDR3 is TGTGCCAGCACCAAACTAGCGGGGCGGGAGACCCAGTACTTC. It encodes CASTKLAGRETQYF.